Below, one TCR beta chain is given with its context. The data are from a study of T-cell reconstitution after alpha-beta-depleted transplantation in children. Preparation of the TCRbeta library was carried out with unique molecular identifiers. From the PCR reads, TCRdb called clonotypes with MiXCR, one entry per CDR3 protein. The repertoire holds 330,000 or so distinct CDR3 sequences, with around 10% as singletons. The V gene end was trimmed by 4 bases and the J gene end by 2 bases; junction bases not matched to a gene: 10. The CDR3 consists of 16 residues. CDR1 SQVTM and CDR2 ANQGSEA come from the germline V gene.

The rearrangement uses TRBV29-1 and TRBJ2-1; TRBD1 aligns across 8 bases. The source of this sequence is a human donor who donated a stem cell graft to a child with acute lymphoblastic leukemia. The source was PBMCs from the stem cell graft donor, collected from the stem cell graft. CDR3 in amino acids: CSVVLPTTGAYNEQFF. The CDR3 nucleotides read TGCAGCGTTGTGCTCCCAACGACAGGGGCCTACAATGAGCAGTTCTTC.